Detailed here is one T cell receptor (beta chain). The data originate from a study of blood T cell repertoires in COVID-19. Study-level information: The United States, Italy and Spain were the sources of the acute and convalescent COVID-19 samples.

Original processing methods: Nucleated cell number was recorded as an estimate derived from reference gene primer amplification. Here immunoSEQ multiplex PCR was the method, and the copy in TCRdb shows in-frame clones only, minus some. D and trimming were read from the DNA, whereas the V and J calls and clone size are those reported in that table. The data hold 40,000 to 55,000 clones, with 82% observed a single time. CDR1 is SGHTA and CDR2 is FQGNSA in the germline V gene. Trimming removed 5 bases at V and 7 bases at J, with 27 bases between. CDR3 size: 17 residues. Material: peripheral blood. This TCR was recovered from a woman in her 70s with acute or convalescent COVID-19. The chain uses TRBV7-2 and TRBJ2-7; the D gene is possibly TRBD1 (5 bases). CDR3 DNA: TGTGCCAGCAGCCCCCCCTGGTGGGGCCGGGCCCCCAAGGAGCAGTACTTC. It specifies CASSPPWWGRAPKEQYF.